The clone carrying this T cell receptor (beta chain) was recorded at least ten times. Its antigen is as yet unknown. The data were obtained in a study of T cells in Graves' hyperthyroidism and ophthalmopathy. Template material for amplifying TCR beta CDR3 regions consisted of RNA transcripts. The primer set for the first-round RT-PCR of the TCR CDR3 was HTBI. TCRdb redid the calling of the multiplex PCR reads with MiXCR, one entry per CDR3 protein. The table records about 210,000 distinct CDR3 sequences, 15% to 20% of them present only once. Study-wide results and limits: Blood samples included most of the expanded thyroid clonotypes exceeding 0.001.

Source material: blood. This receptor was taken from a middle-aged man with Graves' hyperthyroidism.

CDR3 in amino acids: CASIDSTGSSYEQYF. CDR3 nucleotide sequence: TGTGCCAGTATCGACAGTACAGGAAGCTCCTACGAGCAGTACTTC. This sequence joins TRBV6-2 or TRBV6-3 and TRBJ2-7; D possibly corresponds to TRBD1 (5 bases). V dropped 9 bases and J dropped 0 bases, with 18 bases sitting between them. This CDR3 comprises 15 residues. Germline loops: CDR1 MNHEY, CDR2 SVGEGT.